These T cell receptor beta chains were read from a single sample in a study of PD-L1 blockade in urothelial cancer. The table came from immunoSEQ multiplex PCR; TCRdb's copy has only in-frame clones and leaves some out. The data hold about 30,000 clones, with about nine tenths observed a single time. The sequencing here drew on PBMCs, taken around atezolizumab (anti-PD-L1) treatment. The receptors shown here come from a man aged 45 to 65 with urothelial cancer. Each CDR3 is given with its conserved first and last residue. The order of the fields is D gene, V gene, CDR3 protein. D genes are given only for firm matches.

TRBD2	TRBV19	CASSTGGGALEQFF
TRBD1	TRBV19	CASSIARGANSNQPQHF
TRBD1	TRBV30	CAWTTGTGSPLHF
TRBD1	TRBV11-1	CASRTGDNSPLHF
TRBD2	TRBV18	CASSPAGLAVGTWNQETQYF
.	TRBV6-4	CASRALTGELFF
.	TRBV5-1	CASSLGGKPNEKLFF
.	TRBV29-1	CSVGTGRRYEQYF
TRBD1	TRBV29-1	CSVEGTGFSYEQYF
TRBD2	TRBV7-9	CASSFRTSGHNEQFF
.	TRBV6-1	CASSEAILGDTQYF
TRBD1	TRBV5-3	CARSSLGQGGTEAFF
TRBD2	TRBV7-9	CASSVTGGLSYNEQFF
TRBD1	TRBV6-1	CASSTTGSTDTQYF
.	TRBV7-3	CASSLSGPGELFF
.	TRBV30	CAWSVKGNTIYF